The 7 T cell receptor beta chains listed next were all sequenced from one sample in a study of PD-L1 blockade in urothelial cancer. The protocol was immunoSEQ multiplex PCR, while the TCRdb copy is restricted to in-frame clones and leaves out a portion. The sample has tens of thousands of clones; more than 75% are singletons. The sample here was PBMCs, taken around atezolizumab (anti-PD-L1) treatment. The receptors come from a man in his 70s with urothelial cancer.

This rearrangement joins TRBV7-9 to TRBJ2-3; TRBD1 agrees at 8 bases. There are 14 residues in the CDR3. V lost 5 bases to trimming and J lost 2 bases; unmatched junction nucleotides: 3. The V gene's germline CDR1 is SEHNR and CDR2 FQNEAQ (reference sequence). The CDR3 region is CASSATGATDTQYF. The DNA of the CDR3 is TGTGCCAGCAGCGCGACAGGGGCCACAGATACGCAGTATTTT.

V usage is TRBV6-5 and J usage is TRBJ2-5; TRBD2 matches at 10 bases. J gave up 0 bases and V 8 bases, and 6 bases lay outside the gene matches. This CDR3 region has 15 residues. From germline, CDR1 is MNHEY and CDR2 SVGAGI. DNA for the CDR3: TGTGCCAGCGCTAGCGGGGGAGTGTACCAAGAGACCCAGTACTTC. Translated, it gives CASASGGVYQETQYF.

J is TRBJ1-4 and V is TRBV11-2; the match to TRBD1 covers 11 bases. This CDR3 is 19 amino acids long. The J segment lost 6 bases and the V segment lost 7 bases, leaving 19 bases of the junction unmatched. Germline V gives CDR1 SGHAT, CDR2 FQNNGV. CDR3 sequence: CASTLSKKVPGQGDEKLFF. The CDR3 DNA is TGTGCCAGCACCCTCTCTAAGAAGGTCCCGGGACAGGGGGATGAAAAACTGTTTTTT.

The chain joins TRBV4-2 to TRBJ1-2, with 7 bases aligning to TRBD1. Germline V gives CDR1 LGHNA, CDR2 YNFKEQ. V trimming: 0 bases; J trimming: 5 bases; junction bases outside the gene matches: 9. CDR3 length: 16 residues. The CDR3 DNA reads TGTGCCAGCAGCCAAGAGGAAGGACAGGTACCTTATGGCTACACCTTC. Translation: CASSQEEGQVPYGYTF.

This clone has only a few counts. This rearrangement joins TRBV6-1 to TRBJ1-5, with a weak D call TRBD1 (6 bases). Germline values: CDR1 MNHNS, CDR2 SASEGT. The V and J ends lost 7 bases and 1 base respectively, with 14 bases between them. This CDR3 is 15 amino acids long. CDR3: CASIFRGESNQPQHF. DNA for the CDR3: TGTGCCAGCATTTTCAGGGGAGAAAGCAATCAGCCCCAGCATTTT.

This chain links TRBV4-1 with TRBJ2-3, with 7 nucleotides matching TRBD2. The trim removed 4 bases at V and 0 bases at J, leaving 7 bases unmatched. In germline, CDR1 is MGHRA, CDR2 YSYEKL. The CDR3 is 16 amino acids. The CDR3: CASSLSGGTSTDTQYF. For the CDR3, the DNA is TGCGCCAGCAGCCTTTCCGGGGGGACTAGCACAGATACGCAGTATTTT.

This clone appeared a few times. The chain employs TRBV4-1 and TRBJ2-5; 9 bases are a match to TRBD1. CDR3 length: 15 amino acids. Trimming at V came to 1 base and at J to 2 bases, leaving 2 bases not matched to a gene. Germline loops: CDR1 MGHRA, CDR2 YSYEKL. Written as DNA, the CDR3 is TGCGCCAGCAGCCAAGTACAGGGGGCACAAGAGACCCAGTACTTC. Translated, it gives CASSQVQGAQETQYF.